The present T cell receptor beta chain was sequenced within a study of regulatory T cells in long-lasting Graves disease. Study context: With positive TSH receptor antibodies and over 5 years of antithyroid drugs, Graves' disease was considered persistent.

For TCR beta, libraries came from iRepertoire HTBI primers and Arm-PCR of CDR3 regions. TCRdb redid the calling of the multiplex PCR reads with MiXCR, one entry per CDR3 protein. The repertoire holds some 340,000 distinct CDR3 sequences, with 23% as singletons. Looked up from germline, CDR1 is MNHNS and CDR2 is SASEGT. This CDR3 comprises 17 residues. The V end was cut by 6 bases, the J end by 1 base, with 21 bases between. Time point reported: persistent/refractory GD, antithyroid drugs over 5 years with positive TRAb. RNA from PBMCs was the source of the TCR library. Whole-study results and caveats: Segments TRBV28, TRBJ1-2 and TRBJ2-5 showed preferential usage in persistent disease.

A few counts support this clonotype. Its target is unknown. This chain joins TRBV6-1 and TRBJ1-1, with a weak D call TRBD1 (6 bases). The material sequenced was peripheral blood mononuclear cells (PBMCs), taken when the disease was refractory, from a patient treated with antithyroid drugs. This clonotype was obtained from a woman between 40 and 55 years old with Graves disease. The CDR3 here is CASRSGTPGGPNTEAFF. CDR3 in DNA: TGTGCCAGCAGGAGCGGGACACCAGGAGGCCCGAACACTGAAGCTTTCTTT.